One and the same sample provided the 28 T cell receptor beta chains below, sequenced in a study of post-analysis software for immune sequencing data. Study-level points and caveats: In patients, TRBV5-6, TRBV5-1 and TRBV20-1 belonged to roughly five TRBV segments found more frequently than in controls.

Built from TCR beta cDNA, the libraries had unique molecular identifiers in them. TCRdb redid the calling of the PCR reads with MiXCR, one entry per CDR3 protein. Of some 890,000 distinct CDR3 sequences listed, 53% are singletons. These receptors have no known antigen. Sequencing input: blood. The source of these receptors is a girl aged 5-17 years with multiple sclerosis.

This clonotype has only a few counts. This chain connects TRBV20-1 to TRBJ2-7; the match to TRBD1 covers 10 bases. CDR3 length: 15 residues. Germline loops: CDR1 DFQATT, CDR2 SNEGSKA (reference sequence). The V gene end was trimmed by 0 bases and the J gene end by 3 bases; junction bases not matched to a gene: 5. In DNA form, the CDR3 reads TGCAGTGCTAGAGAGGGGACAGGGGACTTCTACGAGCAGTACTTC. Amino acids: CSAREGTGDFYEQYF.

There are a few counts of this clonotype. The chain recombines TRBV10-3 with TRBJ2-5, with 11 positions matching TRBD1. The DNA end favors TRBJ2-7, so the J call may be wrong. Germline assignment: CDR1 ENHRY and CDR2 SYGVKD. This CDR3 is 14 amino acids long. The CDR3 spells CAISLGQGAHEQYF. The CDR3, as DNA: TGTGCCATCAGCCTCGGACAGGGGGCCCACGAGCAGTACTTC.

The rearrangement links TRBV6-6 to TRBJ1-5, with D uncertain. Germline assignment: CDR1 MNHNY and CDR2 SVGAGI (reference sequence). V lost 6 bases and J lost 1, with 13 bases in between. There are 15 residues in the CDR3. CDR3 nucleotide sequence: TGTGCCAGCAGCCCCGACATTACAAGCAATCAGCCCCAGCATTTT. This encodes CASSPDITSNQPQHF.

The chain combines TRBV2 with TRBJ2-4, with D perhaps matching TRBD2 (7 bases). This CDR3 is built from 13 residues. The germline V gene encodes CDR1 SNHLY and CDR2 FYNNEI. Deletions cut 7 bases from V and 7 bases from J, with 14 bases between. The CDR3 region is CASMEGGFNIQYF. The CDR3 DNA follows: TGTGCCAGCATGGAGGGGGGGTTCAACATTCAGTACTTC. The whole variable domain, filled in from reference TRBV2 and TRBJ2-4, reads EPEVTQTPSHQVTQMGQEVILRCVPISNHLYFYWYRQILGQKVEFLVSFYNNEISEKSEIFDDQFSVERPDGSNFTLKIRSTKLEDSAMYFCASMEGGFNIQYFGAGTRLSVL.

The V and J genes are TRBV9 and TRBJ2-3, with D maybe TRBD2 (6 bases). V gave up 3 bases and J gave up 0 bases, with 14 bases separating them. The germline gives CDR1 SGDLS, CDR2 YYNGEE. The CDR3 has 16 amino acids. CDR3 nucleotide sequence: TGTGCCAGCAGCGGGAGGGACGACCCCAGCACAGATACGCAGTATTTT. It encodes CASSGRDDPSTDTQYF.

This clonotype has only a few counts. The V gene is TRBV7-2, the J gene TRBJ1-2; D perhaps matches TRBD1 (6 bases). This CDR3 comprises 17 residues. CDR1 SGHTA and CDR2 FQGNSA come from the germline V gene. Trimming took 1 base from V and 8 from J, leaving 23 bases between them. CDR3 region: CASSLEWKRGSPGGYTF. In DNA, the CDR3 is TGTGCCAGCAGCTTAGAGTGGAAGAGGGGGAGCCCGGGGGGCTACACCTTC.

This chain joins TRBV27 and TRBJ2-4, with D uncertain. The end of the DNA fits TRBJ2-7 better, so the J call may be wrong. CDR3 length: 20 amino acids. Germline V gene data show CDR1 as MNHEY and CDR2 as SMNVEV (reference sequence). The CDR3 spells CASSPTTMESFSLSSYEQYF. The CDR3 DNA follows: TGTGCCAGCAGTCCGACGACAATGGAGTCCTTTTCTTTAAGTTCCTACGAGCAGTACTTC.

The chain combines TRBV6-5 with TRBJ2-7; D may be TRBD2 (7 bases). Germline values: CDR1 MNHEY, CDR2 SVGAGI. V was trimmed by 2 bases and J by 4 bases, leaving 15 bases between them. The CDR3 has 15 amino acids. In DNA, the CDR3 is TGTGCCAGCAGTTACCATGCGAGGGGGGGTTACGAGCAGTACTTC. Its translation: CASSYHARGGYEQYF.

The chain recombines TRBV5-1 with TRBJ2-7; D gene uncertain. The CDR3 is 12 residues long. The germline V gene has CDR1 SGHRS and CDR2 YFSETQ. Trimming removed 4 bases from V and 3 bases from J, with 8 bases in between. In DNA, the CDR3 is TGCGCCAGCAGCACAGAAAACTACGAGCAGTACTTC. It yields the protein CASSTENYEQYF.

The V gene is TRBV20-1, the J gene TRBJ2-3; D gene unclear. This CDR3 has 12 amino acids. CDR1 is DFQATT, CDR2 SNEGSKA, per germline (reference sequence). V gave up 4 bases and J gave up 0 bases, with 5 bases separating them. The CDR3 loop reads CSATQSTDTQYF. CDR3 DNA: TGCAGTGCTACACAGAGCACAGATACGCAGTATTTT.

The genes are TRBV29-1 and TRBJ2-5; 12 positions agree with TRBD2. V shed 7 bases, J shed 2 bases, and the junction held 5 bases outside the gene matches. The germline CDR1 and CDR2 sequences are SQVTM and ANQGSEA. The CDR3 length is 14 residues. CDR3 bases: TGCAGCGAGCGACTAGCGGGGGAACAAGAGACCCAGTACTTC. This translates into CSERLAGEQETQYF.

The chain recombines TRBV7-9 with TRBJ2-3; TRBD1 matches 9 bases. CDR1 is SEHNR and CDR2 is FQNEAQ in the germline V gene (reference sequence). V lost 3 bases and J lost 3; bases outside the gene matches: 4. The CDR3 totals 15 residues. The CDR3 DNA reads as TGTGCCAGCAGCTTCGGACAGGGGTGGACAGATACGCAGTATTTT. Translating gives CASSFGQGWTDTQYF.

The V and J genes are TRBV27 and TRBJ2-5; no firm D call. Gene TRBJ2-7 matches the end of the DNA better, so the J call may be wrong. The CDR3 is made up of 14 amino acids. Germline V gene data show CDR1 as MNHEY and CDR2 as SMNVEV (reference sequence). Here the CDR3 DNA reads TGTGCCAGCAGTTTAGAGCCCCTATCGGGCGAGCAGTACTTC. Protein sequence: CASSLEPLSGEQYF.

The chain joins TRBV19 to TRBJ2-1; possible D gene TRBD2, 6 bases. The CDR3 contains 14 residues. Trimming pared 1 base from V and 6 bases from J, leaving 10 bases between. Germline V lookup: CDR1 LNHDA, CDR2 SQIVND (reference sequence). The DNA of the CDR3 is TGTGCCAGTAGTATAGGACTAGTAGGCAATGAGCAGTTCTTC. This translates into CASSIGLVGNEQFF.

This clonotype came up a few times. The chain carries TRBV5-1 and TRBJ1-2; D perhaps matches TRBD1 (6 bases). V lost 4 bases and J lost 6, with 16 bases in between. Germline CDR1 and CDR2: SGHRS and YFSETQ. The length of the CDR3 is 14 residues. CDR3 amino acids: CASSSLQGRHGYTF. The CDR3 nucleotides read TGCGCCAGCAGCAGTTTACAGGGCCGGCATGGCTACACCTTC.

Only a few counts were recorded for this clonotype. V usage is TRBV6-5 and J usage is TRBJ2-1; no clear D. The CDR3 runs to 11 residues. V was clipped by 5 bases and J by 9 bases, with 8 bases between them. Germline V gene lookup returns CDR1 MNHEY and CDR2 SVGAGI. The CDR3 DNA reads TGTGCCAGCAGTGGAGCGAGTGAGCAGTTCTTC. Translation gives CASSGASEQFF.

The chain joins TRBV27 to TRBJ2-7; TRBD2 agrees at 7 bases. The CDR3 is 15 amino acids. V shed 5 bases and J 2 bases; nucleotides not matched to a gene: 9. Germline V gene lookup returns CDR1 MNHEY and CDR2 SMNVEV (reference sequence). The CDR3 loop reads CASSRVGGLTYEQYF. The CDR3 DNA follows: TGTGCCAGCAGTAGAGTGGGGGGACTAACCTACGAGCAGTACTTC.

The chain is built from TRBV20-1 and TRBJ1-2; D remains ambiguous. Trimming removed 1 base from V and 8 bases from J, with 14 bases in between. The CDR3 length is 13 residues. The germline V gene has CDR1 DFQATT and CDR2 SNEGSKA (reference sequence). The CDR3 is CSARASAGSGYTF. The CDR3 nucleotides are TGCAGTGCTAGAGCATCGGCAGGATCAGGCTACACCTTC.

This rearrangement joins TRBV7-2 to TRBJ2-5; perhaps TRBD2 as D (6 bases). The V and J ends lost 0 bases and 5 bases respectively, with 13 bases between them. CDR1 and CDR2 (germline): SGHTA, FQGNSA. There are 15 residues in the CDR3. The DNA for the CDR3 is TGTGCCAGCAGCTTAGCCGCGGGGTGGGGGGAGACCCAGTACTTC. Encoded protein: CASSLAAGWGETQYF.

The chain uses TRBV12-3 or TRBV12-4 and TRBJ1-1; maybe TRBD1 (5 bases). V lost 0 bases and J lost 2, with 10 bases in between. This CDR3 has 15 residues. The CDR3 sequence: CASSLARGDNTEAFF. The CDR3 DNA is TGTGCCAGCAGTTTAGCCCGGGGGGATAACACTGAAGCTTTCTTT.

The genes are TRBV7-2 and TRBJ2-7, with D unclear. The CDR3 extends over 14 amino acids. Germline CDR1 reads SGHTA; CDR2 reads FQGNSA. Trimming removed 5 bases from V and 2 bases from J, with 13 bases in between. CDR3 amino acids: CASSRDIIPYEQYF. The CDR3 bases are TGTGCCAGCAGCCGAGACATTATTCCCTACGAGCAGTACTTC.

This clonotype appeared a few times. The chain couples TRBV20-1 to TRBJ2-3; possible D gene TRBD2, 6 bases. The CDR3 length is 15 residues. V was trimmed by 1 base and J by 5 bases, leaving 16 bases between them. Germline V gene data show CDR1 as DFQATT and CDR2 as SNEGSKA (reference sequence). The CDR3 loop is CSARGARGSGDTQYF. Written as DNA, the CDR3 is TGCAGTGCTAGAGGTGCTCGGGGGAGTGGAGATACGCAGTATTTT.

A few counts support this clonotype. CDR3 amino acids: CSARGGGSETYNEQFF. The CDR3 DNA follows: TGCAGTGCTAGAGGCGGCGGCTCCGAGACTTACAATGAGCAGTTCTTC. The V call is TRBV20-1, the J call TRBJ2-1; D is ambiguous. The CDR3 contains 16 residues. V was trimmed by 1 base and J by 4 bases, leaving 17 bases between them. CDR1 is DFQATT and CDR2 is SNEGSKA in the germline V gene (reference sequence).

This clonotype was seen a few times. This chain joins TRBV2 and TRBJ2-5; D not certain. This CDR3 is built from 12 residues. Trimming shortened V by 5 bases and J by 0 bases, and 4 bases separated the two germline ends. The germline gives CDR1 SNHLY, CDR2 FYNNEI. CDR3 protein: CASSRHQETQYF. DNA of the CDR3: TGTGCCAGCAGTAGACACCAAGAGACCCAGTACTTC.

V and J are TRBV6-5 and TRBJ2-1, with 16 bases fitting TRBD2. V shed 3 bases and J 8 bases; nucleotides not matched to a gene: 10. The CDR3 covers 18 residues. CDR1 and CDR2 from the germline V gene are MNHEY and SVGAGI. The CDR3 DNA reads as TGTGCCAGCAGTTATCGCGGGACTAGCGGGAGGGCCATGGATGAGCAGTTCTTC. Protein sequence: CASSYRGTSGRAMDEQFF.

This clonotype was detected only a few times. The chain has TRBV12-3 or TRBV12-4 and TRBJ2-3; possibly TRBD1 or TRBD2 for D (5 bases each). This CDR3 spans 14 amino acids. The ends were cut back, 8 bases at V and 4 bases at J, with 16 bases in the middle. CDR3 nucleotide sequence: TGTGCCAGCGCGATTCCCGGGACCCCAGATACGCAGTATTTT. This sequence encodes CASAIPGTPDTQYF.

This chain links TRBV3-1 with TRBJ1-4; possible D gene TRBD1, 5 bases. Trimming pared 4 bases from V and 0 bases from J, leaving 12 bases between. Germline CDR1 and CDR2: LGHDT and YNNKEL (reference sequence). The CDR3 is 16 amino acids. This CDR3 is CASSPAGTATNEKLFF. CDR3 bases: TGTGCCAGCAGCCCCGCCGGGACTGCAACTAATGAAAAACTGTTTTTT.

There are a few counts of this clonotype. The chain carries TRBV29-1 and TRBJ2-1; 7 bases fit TRBD2. CDR3 length equals 11 residues. V lost 8 bases to trimming and J lost 9 bases; unmatched junction nucleotides: 7. From germline, CDR1 is SQVTM and CDR2 ANQGSEA. The CDR3 sequence: CSNRRGVEQFF. CDR3 bases: TGCAGCAACCGACGGGGGGTTGAGCAGTTCTTC.